These 22 T cell receptor beta chains share one sample of origin, sequenced in a study of immune characterization of retroperitoneal liposarcoma. TCRdb reanalysed the PCR reads using MiXCR and keeps one entry per CDR3 protein. The table shows roughly 11,000 distinct CDR3 sequences, with around 26% occurring only once. The sample taken for sequencing was tumor tissue. The source of these receptors is a female donor with retroperitoneal liposarcoma.

This clonotype occurred a few times. This sequence joins TRBV12-3 or TRBV12-4 and TRBJ2-1; D possibly corresponds to TRBD2 (6 bases). This CDR3 is 21 amino acids long. Trimming stripped 3 bases from V and 1 base from J, with 28 bases between. CDR3 in amino acids: CASSFNTGSSEAPQSYNEQFF. Here the CDR3 DNA reads TGTGCCAGCAGTTTTAATACTGGGTCTAGCGAGGCTCCTCAATCCTACAATGAGCAGTTCTTC.

By share, this clonotype ranks as medium-sized. The chain is built from TRBV6-1 and TRBJ2-7; 9 nucleotides match TRBD1. V lost 2 bases, J lost 0 bases, and 8 bases stayed unmatched. Germline CDR1 reads MNHNS; CDR2 reads SASEGT. This CDR3 has 17 amino acids. The DNA of the CDR3 is TGTGCCAGCAGTGAATATAACTGGGGACAGGGCTCCTACGAGCAGTACTTC. It translates to CASSEYNWGQGSYEQYF.

This clonotype has at least ten counts. V usage is TRBV6-1 and J usage is TRBJ2-1; 12 bases line up with TRBD2. Germline-derived CDR1 and CDR2 are MNHNS and SASEGT. V gave up 3 bases and J gave up 13 bases; unmatched junction bases: 10. This CDR3 has 15 residues. The CDR3 nucleotides are TGTGCCAGCAGTGACCTAGCGGGGGGGCAGGAGACCCAGTTCTTC. This gives the protein CASSDLAGGQETQFF.

By sample share, this clonotype is medium-sized (0.01 to 0.1%). V usage is TRBV7-8 and J usage is TRBJ2-5; D remains ambiguous. The J call may be mistaken, given a closer DNA end match to TRBJ2-7. Germline-derived CDR1 and CDR2 are SGHVS and FQNEAQ. The CDR3 extends over 14 amino acids. The CDR3 DNA reads TGTGCCAGCAGCTTACAGAGCCGCTCCTACGAGCAGTACTTC. As protein: CASSLQSRSYEQYF.

This clonotype was observed a few times. This chain links TRBV6-1 with TRBJ2-5; D unclear. This CDR3 is 14 amino acids long. CDR1 is MNHNS and CDR2 is SASEGT in the germline V gene. V was clipped by 3 bases and J by 4 bases, with 12 bases between them. In DNA form, the CDR3 reads TGTGCCAGCAGTGAGACGGGCAGTCCAGAGACCCAGTACTTC. It is translated as CASSETGSPETQYF.

This clonotype was recorded a few times. This chain connects TRBV11-1 to TRBJ1-1; TRBD1 is a possible D gene (5 bases). CDR1 is SGHAT, CDR2 FQDESV, per germline (reference sequence). V lost 7 bases and J lost 1, with 13 bases in between. This CDR3 spans 14 amino acids. The CDR3 DNA reads TGTGCCAGCAAACGACAGTCTGGGAACACTGAAGCTTTCTTT. Translating it yields CASKRQSGNTEAFF.

The chain combines TRBV6-1 with TRBJ2-1; TRBD2 matches 8 bases. Germline V lookup: CDR1 MNHNS, CDR2 SASEGT. V dropped 6 bases and J dropped 8; count of bases not matched to a gene: 15. The CDR3 has 16 residues. The CDR3 protein is CASSPQVTGGVDEQFF. The CDR3 region has the DNA TGTGCCAGCAGCCCCCAGGTGACGGGAGGGGTAGATGAGCAGTTCTTC.

This clonotype is medium-sized. The chain employs TRBV6-1 and TRBJ2-1; TRBD2 aligns across 12 bases. The CDR3 consists of 15 residues. With V trimmed by 2 bases and J by 10 bases, 6 bases remained unmatched. Germline CDR1 and CDR2: MNHNS and SASEGT. CDR3 nucleotides: TGTGCCAGCAGTGAACGACTAGCGGGAGCGTACGAGCAGTTCTTC. It translates to CASSERLAGAYEQFF.

The rearrangement joins TRBV10-1 to TRBJ2-1; 7 nucleotides align to TRBD2. Judging by the DNA end, TRBJ2-5 fits better; the J call may be wrong. Germline V CDR1 and CDR2: WNHNN, SYGVQD (reference sequence). CDR3 size: 15 residues. The chain's CDR3 is CASSGGLSREETQYF. CDR3 in DNA: TGCGCCAGCAGCGGGGGACTATCCCGTGAAGAGACCCAGTACTTC.

This clonotype ranks as medium-sized. The chain combines TRBV6-1 with TRBJ2-6; D is unclear. The CDR3 totals 16 residues. Trimming removed 1 base from V and 0 bases from J, with 7 bases in between. Germline CDR1 reads MNHNS; CDR2 reads SASEGT. CDR3 residues: CASSEVGPSGANVLTF. DNA of the CDR3: TGTGCCAGCAGTGAAGTGGGTCCCTCTGGGGCCAACGTCCTGACTTTC.

This clonotype was seen a handful of times. V and J are TRBV7-6 and TRBJ2-1; possibly TRBD2 for D (6 bases). TRBJ2-7 matches the DNA end more closely, so the J call is doubtful. CDR1 and CDR2 from the germline V gene are SGHVS and FNYEAQ. The CDR3 sequence is 16 residues long. The CDR3 DNA follows: TGTGCCAGCAGCTCGACGGAGGGCGACAGAACCTACGAGCAGTACTTC. It is translated as CASSSTEGDRTYEQYF.

The table lists this clonotype with many counts. This sequence joins TRBV12-3 or TRBV12-4 and TRBJ2-1; 10 bases align to TRBD2. Near its end, the DNA agrees better with TRBJ2-7, so the J call may be wrong. The CDR3 is 14 amino acids. The CDR3, as DNA: TGTGCCAGCAGACTAGCGGGGAGATTCAATGAGCAGTACTTC. It encodes CASRLAGRFNEQYF.

V gene TRBV11-2 combines with J gene TRBJ2-1; D possibly matches TRBD1 or TRBD2 (5 bases each). This CDR3 contains 15 residues. With 5 bases removed from V and 10 bases from J, the gap between germline ends came to 21 bases. Germline assignment: CDR1 SGHAT and CDR2 FQNNGV. The CDR3 reads CASSLSSARGYEQFF. The CDR3 region has the DNA TGTGCCAGCAGCCTCTCCTCAGCGAGGGGCTACGAGCAGTTCTTC.

The chain has TRBV10-1 and TRBJ2-1; no reliable D call. The V gene's germline CDR1 is WNHNN and CDR2 SYGVQD (reference sequence). This CDR3 spans 14 amino acids. V lost 2 bases and J 6 bases, leaving 11 bases between the germline ends. The CDR3 DNA follows: TGCGCCAGCAGTGAGGCACTCTTGGGCAATGAGCAGTTCTTC. This translates into CASSEALLGNEQFF.

This clonotype was seen a handful of times. The CDR3 spells CASSYSSSGSFEQYF. Here the CDR3 DNA reads TGTGCCAGCAGTTACTCTTCTAGCGGGAGTTTCGAGCAGTACTTC. V and J are TRBV6-6 and TRBJ2-4; 10 positions agree with TRBD2. The J call may be mistaken, given a closer DNA end match to TRBJ2-7. Germline CDR1 reads MNHNY; CDR2 reads SVGAGI (reference sequence). The CDR3 contains 15 residues.

The table lists this clonotype with many counts. CDR3 region: CASSYTSRGLTEAFF. Here the CDR3 DNA reads TGTGCCAGCAGTTACACTAGTCGTGGGCTCACTGAAGCTTTCTTT. The rearrangement links TRBV6-5 to TRBJ1-1; D call uncertain. The CDR3 length is 15 residues. Germline CDR1 and CDR2: MNHEY and SVGAGI. Trimming shortened V by 2 bases and J by 4 bases, and 14 bases separated the two germline ends.

Ten or more counts support this clonotype. This chain joins TRBV7-2 and TRBJ2-1; D is unclear. The DNA end lines up better with TRBJ2-7; the J call may be wrong. CDR1 and CDR2 (germline): SGHTA, FQGNSA. The CDR3 has 15 residues. Here the CDR3 DNA reads TGTGCCAGCAGCTTAGATCGGCGGATCCCGGACGAGCAGTACTTC. Its protein is CASSLDRRIPDEQYF.

V gene TRBV6-1 combines with J gene TRBJ2-3; TRBD2 is a possible D gene (5 bases). Germline CDR1 reads MNHNS; CDR2 reads SASEGT. This CDR3 has 13 residues. V lost 7 bases and J lost 2, with 10 bases in between. DNA of the CDR3: TGTGCCAGCACCCCGGGGAACACAGATACGCAGTATTTT. Amino acids: CASTPGNTDTQYF.

There are many counts of this clonotype. The rearrangement joins TRBV6-1 to TRBJ2-1, with 8 bases that match TRBD1. The end of the DNA aligns better with TRBJ2-7, so the J call may be wrong. The germline V gene encodes CDR1 MNHNS and CDR2 SASEGT. This CDR3 spans 18 amino acids. CDR3 protein: CASSERMLGQGVNNEQYF. The CDR3 region has the DNA TGTGCCAGCAGTGAGCGAATGTTAGGACAGGGTGTCAACAATGAGCAGTACTTC.

This clonotype has only a few counts. The chain uses TRBV5-6 and TRBJ2-3; TRBD2 might be the D (6 bases). This CDR3 has 15 residues. Germline-derived CDR1 and CDR2 are SGHDT and YYEEEE. V shed 0 bases and J shed 11 bases, with 19 bases lying between them. This chain's CDR3 is CASSLVDSLSGEQYF. CDR3 nucleotides: TGTGCCAGCAGCTTGGTGGACTCCCTTAGCGGCGAGCAGTATTTT.

There are a few counts of this clonotype. This chain links TRBV6-1 with TRBJ2-3; 12 bases match TRBD2. The length of the CDR3 is 13 residues. CDR1 MNHNS and CDR2 SASEGT come from the germline V gene. V was pared by 6 bases and J by 10 bases, with 5 bases of the junction left unmatched. The CDR3 reads CASSPGLAGAQYF. For the CDR3, the DNA is TGTGCCAGCAGCCCGGGACTAGCGGGTGCGCAGTATTTT.

Relative to its sample, this clonotype is medium-sized. V usage is TRBV6-1 and J usage is TRBJ2-1, with D uncertain. TRBJ2-7 matches the DNA end more closely, so the J call is doubtful. Germline loops: CDR1 MNHNS, CDR2 SASEGT. The CDR3 extends over 15 amino acids. CDR3 coding DNA: TGTGCCAGCAGGTCGTGGGTTAGTTCCTACAATGAGCAGTACTTC. It encodes CASRSWVSSYNEQYF.